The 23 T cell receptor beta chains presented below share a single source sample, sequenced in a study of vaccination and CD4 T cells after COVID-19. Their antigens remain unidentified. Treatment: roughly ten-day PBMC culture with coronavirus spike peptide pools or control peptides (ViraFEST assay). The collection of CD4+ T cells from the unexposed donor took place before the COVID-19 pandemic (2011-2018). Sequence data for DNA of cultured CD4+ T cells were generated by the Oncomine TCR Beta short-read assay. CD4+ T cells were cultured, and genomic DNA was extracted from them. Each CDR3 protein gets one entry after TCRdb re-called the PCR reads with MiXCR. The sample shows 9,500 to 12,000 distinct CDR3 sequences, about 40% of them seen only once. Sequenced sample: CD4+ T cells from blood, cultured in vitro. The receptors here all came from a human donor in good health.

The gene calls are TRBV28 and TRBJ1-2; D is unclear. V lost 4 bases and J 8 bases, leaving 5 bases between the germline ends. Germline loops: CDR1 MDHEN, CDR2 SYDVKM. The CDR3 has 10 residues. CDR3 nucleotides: TGTGCCAGCAGTTCTTACGGCTACACCTTC. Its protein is CASSSYGYTF.

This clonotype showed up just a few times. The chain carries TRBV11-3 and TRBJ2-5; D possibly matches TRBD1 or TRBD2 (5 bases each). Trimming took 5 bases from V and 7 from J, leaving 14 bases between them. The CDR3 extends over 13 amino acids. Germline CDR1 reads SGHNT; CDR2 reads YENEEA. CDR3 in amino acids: CASSLDTEGTQYF. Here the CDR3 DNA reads TGTGCCAGCAGCCTGGACACCGAGGGGACCCAGTACTTC.

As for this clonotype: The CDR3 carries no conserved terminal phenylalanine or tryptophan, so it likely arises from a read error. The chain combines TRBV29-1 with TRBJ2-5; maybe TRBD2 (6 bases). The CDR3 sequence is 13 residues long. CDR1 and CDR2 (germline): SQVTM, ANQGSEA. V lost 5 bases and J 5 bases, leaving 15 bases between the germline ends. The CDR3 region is CSVTWLARETQYL. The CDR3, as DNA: TGCAGCGTTACCTGGCTAGCGAGGGAGACCCAGTACCTC.

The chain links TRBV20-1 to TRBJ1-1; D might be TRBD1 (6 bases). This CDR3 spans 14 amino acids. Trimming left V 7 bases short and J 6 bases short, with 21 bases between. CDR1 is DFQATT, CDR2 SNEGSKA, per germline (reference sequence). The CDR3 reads CSVPSRGARSEAFF. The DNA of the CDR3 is TGCAGTGTGCCCAGCAGGGGCGCGCGGTCTGAAGCTTTCTTT.

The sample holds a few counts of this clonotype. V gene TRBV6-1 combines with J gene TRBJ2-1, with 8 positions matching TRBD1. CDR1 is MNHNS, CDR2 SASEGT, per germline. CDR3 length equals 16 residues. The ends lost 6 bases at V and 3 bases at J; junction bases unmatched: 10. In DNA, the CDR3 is TGTGCCAGCAGGCTCGGGACAGGAAACCTCTACAATGAGCAGTTCTTC. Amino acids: CASRLGTGNLYNEQFF.

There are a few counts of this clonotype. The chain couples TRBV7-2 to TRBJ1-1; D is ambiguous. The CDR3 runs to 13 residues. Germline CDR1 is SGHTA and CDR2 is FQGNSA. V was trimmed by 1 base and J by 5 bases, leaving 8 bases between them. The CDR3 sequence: CASSLGWGTEAFF. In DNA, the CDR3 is TGTGCCAGCAGCTTAGGTTGGGGAACTGAAGCTTTCTTT.

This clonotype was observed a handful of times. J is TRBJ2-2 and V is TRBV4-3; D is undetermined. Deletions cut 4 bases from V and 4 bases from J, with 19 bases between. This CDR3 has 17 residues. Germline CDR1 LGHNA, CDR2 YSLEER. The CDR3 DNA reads TGCGCCAGCAGCCGCCAAAGGACGGGCGGTTTCACCGGGGAGCTGTTTTTT. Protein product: CASSRQRTGGFTGELFF.

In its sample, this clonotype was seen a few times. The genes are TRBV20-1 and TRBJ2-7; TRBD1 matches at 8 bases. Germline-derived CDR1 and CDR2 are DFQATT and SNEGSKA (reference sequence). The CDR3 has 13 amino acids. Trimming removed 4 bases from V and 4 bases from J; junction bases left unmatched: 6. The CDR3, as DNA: TGCAGTGCTACAACAGGGGGAGGATACGAGCAGTACTTC. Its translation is CSATTGGGYEQYF.

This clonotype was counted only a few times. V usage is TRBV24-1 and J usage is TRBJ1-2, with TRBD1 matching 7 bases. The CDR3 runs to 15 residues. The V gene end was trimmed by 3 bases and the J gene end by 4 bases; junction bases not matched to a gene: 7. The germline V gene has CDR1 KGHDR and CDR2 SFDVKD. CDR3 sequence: CATSDTTGVVYGYTF. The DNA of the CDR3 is TGTGCCACCAGTGATACAACAGGGGTTGTCTATGGCTACACCTTC.

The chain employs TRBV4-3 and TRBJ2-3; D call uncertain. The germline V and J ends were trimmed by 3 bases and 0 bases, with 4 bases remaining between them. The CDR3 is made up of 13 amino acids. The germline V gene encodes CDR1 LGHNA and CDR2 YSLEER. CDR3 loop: CASSQTSTDTQYF. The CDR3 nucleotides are TGCGCCAGCAGCCAGACTAGCACAGATACGCAGTATTTT.

CDR3 nucleotide sequence: TGTGCCATCAGTCGACAGGGACGCACAGATACGCAGTATTTT. It yields the protein CAISRQGRTDTQYF. V is TRBV10-3 and J is TRBJ2-3; 7 bases line up with TRBD1. The CDR3 spans 14 residues. Trimming cost V 5 bases and J 1 base; bases outside gene matches: 3. Per the germline V gene, CDR1 is ENHRY and CDR2 is SYGVKD.

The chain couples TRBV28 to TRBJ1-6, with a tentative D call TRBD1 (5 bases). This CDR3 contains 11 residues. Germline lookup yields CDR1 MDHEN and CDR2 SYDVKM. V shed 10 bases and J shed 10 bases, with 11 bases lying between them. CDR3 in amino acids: CAIGGESPLHF. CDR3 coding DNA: TGTGCCATCGGGGGTGAGTCACCCCTCCACTTT.

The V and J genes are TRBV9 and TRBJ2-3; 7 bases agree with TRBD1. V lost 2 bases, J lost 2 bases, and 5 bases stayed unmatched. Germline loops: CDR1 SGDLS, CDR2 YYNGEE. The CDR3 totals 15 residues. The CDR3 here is CASSVTGAITDTQYF. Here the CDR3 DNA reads TGTGCCAGCAGCGTCACAGGGGCTATCACAGATACGCAGTATTTT.

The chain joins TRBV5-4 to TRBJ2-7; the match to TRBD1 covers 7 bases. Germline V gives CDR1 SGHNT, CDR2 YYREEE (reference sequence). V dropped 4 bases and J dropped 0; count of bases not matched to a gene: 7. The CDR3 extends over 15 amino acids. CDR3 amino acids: CASSPEQGRSYEQYF. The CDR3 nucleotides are TGTGCCAGCAGCCCCGAACAGGGGCGCTCCTACGAGCAGTACTTC.

Here the CDR3 DNA reads TGTGCCAGCAGTCCCCGGGGGGAGTCCTACGAGCAGTACTTC. Translating gives CASSPRGESYEQYF. The chain has TRBV6-1 and TRBJ2-7; 7 bases match TRBD2. Germline CDR1 reads MNHNS; CDR2 reads SASEGT. This CDR3 is 14 amino acids long. The J segment lost 1 base and the V segment lost 5 bases, leaving 5 bases of the junction unmatched.

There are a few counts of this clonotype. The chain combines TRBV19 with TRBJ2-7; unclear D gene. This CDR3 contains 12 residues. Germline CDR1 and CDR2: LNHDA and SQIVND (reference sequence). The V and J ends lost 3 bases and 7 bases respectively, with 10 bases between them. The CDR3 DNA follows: TGTGCCAGTAGTATTCGGATGGGTGAGCAGTACTTC. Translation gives CASSIRMGEQYF.

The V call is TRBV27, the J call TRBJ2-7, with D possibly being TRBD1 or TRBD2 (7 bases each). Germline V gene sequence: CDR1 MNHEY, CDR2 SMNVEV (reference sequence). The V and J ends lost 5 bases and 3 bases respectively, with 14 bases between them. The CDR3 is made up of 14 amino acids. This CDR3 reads CASSNQGGIYEQYF. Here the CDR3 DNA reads TGTGCCAGCAGTAATCAGGGGGGGATCTACGAGCAGTACTTC.

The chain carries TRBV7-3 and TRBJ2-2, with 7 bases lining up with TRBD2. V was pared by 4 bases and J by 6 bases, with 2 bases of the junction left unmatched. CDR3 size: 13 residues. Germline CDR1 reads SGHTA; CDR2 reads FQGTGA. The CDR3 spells CASSYGLAGELFF. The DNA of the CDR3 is TGTGCCAGCAGCTACGGACTAGCCGGGGAGCTGTTTTTT.

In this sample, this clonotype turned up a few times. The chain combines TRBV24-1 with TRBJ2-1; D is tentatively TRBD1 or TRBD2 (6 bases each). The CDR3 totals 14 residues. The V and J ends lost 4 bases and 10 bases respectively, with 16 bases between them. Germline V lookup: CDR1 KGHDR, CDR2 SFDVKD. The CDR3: CATSDSRRGFEQFF. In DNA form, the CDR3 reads TGTGCCACCAGTGACTCTCGGAGGGGGTTCGAGCAGTTCTTC.

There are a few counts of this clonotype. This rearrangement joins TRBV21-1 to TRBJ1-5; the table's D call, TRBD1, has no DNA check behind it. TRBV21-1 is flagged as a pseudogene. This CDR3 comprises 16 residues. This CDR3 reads CASSKSPSGVNQPQHF. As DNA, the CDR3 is TGTGCCAGCAGCAAATCCCCGTCAGGGGTCAATCAGCCCCAGCATTTT.

The CDR3 loop reads CASSETGWVQETQYF. CDR3 nucleotide sequence: TGTGCCAGCAGTGAAACAGGGTGGGTTCAAGAGACCCAGTACTTC. The chain carries TRBV6-1 and TRBJ2-5; possibly TRBD1 for D (6 bases). V shed 2 bases and J shed 2 bases, with 12 bases lying between them. Germline CDR1 MNHNS, CDR2 SASEGT. The CDR3 contains 15 residues.

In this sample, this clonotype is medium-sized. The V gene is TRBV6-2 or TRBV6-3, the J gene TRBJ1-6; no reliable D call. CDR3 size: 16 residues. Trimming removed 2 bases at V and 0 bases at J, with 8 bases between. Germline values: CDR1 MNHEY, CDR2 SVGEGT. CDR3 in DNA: TGTGCCAGCAGTTACGACACGAGCTCCTATAATTCACCCCTCCACTTT. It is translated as CASSYDTSSYNSPLHF.

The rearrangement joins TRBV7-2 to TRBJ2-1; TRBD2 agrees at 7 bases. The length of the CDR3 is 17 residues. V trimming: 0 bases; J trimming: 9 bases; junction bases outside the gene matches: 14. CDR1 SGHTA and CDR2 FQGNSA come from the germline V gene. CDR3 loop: CASSLATTRSGEGEQFF. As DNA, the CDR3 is TGTGCCAGCAGCTTAGCGACTACTAGGAGCGGGGAGGGTGAGCAGTTCTTC. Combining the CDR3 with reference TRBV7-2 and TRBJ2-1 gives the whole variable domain GAGVSQSPSNKVTEKGKDVELRCDPISGHTALYWYRQSLGQGLEFLIYFQGNSAPDKSGLPSDRFSAERTGGSVSTLTIQRTQQEDSAVYLCASSLATTRSGEGEQFFGPGTRLTVL.